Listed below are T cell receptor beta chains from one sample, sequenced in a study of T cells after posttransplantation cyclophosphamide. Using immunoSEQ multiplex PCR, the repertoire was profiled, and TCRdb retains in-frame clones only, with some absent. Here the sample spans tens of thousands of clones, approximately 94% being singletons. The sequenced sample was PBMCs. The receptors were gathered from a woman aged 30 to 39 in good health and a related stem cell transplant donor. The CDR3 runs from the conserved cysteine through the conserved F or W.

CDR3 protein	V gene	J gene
CASSQGIGRGRTDTQYF	TRBV4-3	TRBJ2-3
CASSLLSGGEQYF	TRBV27	TRBJ2-7
CASRPGTGTYNEQFF	TRBV2	TRBJ2-1
CASSQGVGGDEQFF	TRBV4-2	TRBJ2-1
CASSPDRRTGYTF	TRBV18	TRBJ1-2
CASTGEFMNTEAFF	TRBV7-9	TRBJ1-1
CASYQVSSGNTIYF	TRBV6-6	TRBJ1-3
CASSMYGVSRTDTQYF	TRBV19	TRBJ2-3
CASASGTDYGYTF	TRBV7-2	TRBJ1-2
CASRRQGWRDSPLHF	TRBV7-6	TRBJ1-6
CASSGFSGNTIYF	TRBV19	TRBJ1-3
CASSHQRGGLFNEQFF	TRBV5-6	TRBJ2-1
CASSLSRAVNEQFF	TRBV11-3	TRBJ2-1
CASSYGRVVYEQYF	TRBV6-5	TRBJ2-7
CASSPRTGRVTGELFF	TRBV7-2	TRBJ2-2
CASSLTDSYEQFF	TRBV7-7	TRBJ2-1
CASSLEGSSYEQYF	TRBV7-6	TRBJ2-7
CASSRQGADTNYGYTF	TRBV9	TRBJ1-2
CASSVAAGGKETQYF	TRBV9	TRBJ2-5
CASSDSKSCGGAWEQFF	TRBV6-4	TRBJ2-1
CASSDSGRVRDEQFF	TRBV6-4	TRBJ2-1
CASSFPARDGYTF	TRBV28	TRBJ1-2
CASSYRRGDLQETQYF	TRBV6-6	TRBJ2-5
CAISAGTGSGETQYF	TRBV10-3	TRBJ2-5
CASSLALDGYSYEQYF	TRBV7-2	TRBJ2-7
CASSANWASELFF	TRBV6-1	TRBJ2-2
CASRDHRGRAVGVSNYGYTF	TRBV28	TRBJ1-2
CASSYSRLAGFNEQFF	TRBV6-5	TRBJ2-1
CASSEGPRGYGANVLTF	TRBV6-1	TRBJ2-6
CASSLGQGDLTQYF	TRBV7-9	TRBJ2-3
CASRTSGVSDTQYF	TRBV19	TRBJ2-3
CASSQVPGAYEQYF	TRBV14	TRBJ2-7
CASSRTGTDYNEQFF	TRBV4-3	TRBJ2-1
CASSYRDRGHEQFF	TRBV11-3	TRBJ2-1
CASSPVGVPYYGYTF	TRBV9	TRBJ1-2
CASSLVWTGVETQYF	TRBV7-2	TRBJ2-5
CASSLRVF	TRBV9	TRBJ1-1
CASARRGLNTGELFF	TRBV19	TRBJ2-2
CASSDGTSGGAINEQFF	TRBV5-1	TRBJ2-1
CASSPRGGSAPDTQYF	TRBV18	TRBJ2-3
CASSLTTTRQSSYEQYF	TRBV4-2	TRBJ2-7
CAISESAGQGKQFF	TRBV10-3	TRBJ2-1
CASSLALTMNTEAFF	TRBV7-2	TRBJ1-1
CAISEGGPSYEQYF	TRBV10-3	TRBJ2-7
CASSRTSGGAGSDGELFF	TRBV7-9	TRBJ2-2
CASSLQRGEETQYF	TRBV7-2	TRBJ2-5
CASSRDRATYNEQFF	TRBV7-2	TRBJ2-1
CASSTSGGAGVGYTF	TRBV19	TRBJ1-2
CASSTTGANTEAFF	TRBV6-1	TRBJ1-1
CASRPSGTSTDTQYF	TRBV4-2	TRBJ2-3
CASSPGFGQGPRADTQYF	TRBV5-1	TRBJ2-3
CASSGTHGEAQYF	TRBV2	TRBJ2-5
CASSSGSTRGTRGELFF	TRBV5-4	TRBJ2-2
CASSQDFSGHSGYTF	TRBV4-2	TRBJ1-2
CASSQDLGAGDYGYTF	TRBV4-3	TRBJ1-2
CASSLGVSGGKGETQYF	TRBV5-4	TRBJ2-5
CASSPGTRAFF	TRBV6-5	TRBJ1-1
CAWSKGAKTDTQYF	TRBV30	TRBJ2-3
CASSQERRGGGNIQYF	TRBV4-1	TRBJ2-4
CASSLGPPTVNYGYTF	TRBV5-5	TRBJ1-2